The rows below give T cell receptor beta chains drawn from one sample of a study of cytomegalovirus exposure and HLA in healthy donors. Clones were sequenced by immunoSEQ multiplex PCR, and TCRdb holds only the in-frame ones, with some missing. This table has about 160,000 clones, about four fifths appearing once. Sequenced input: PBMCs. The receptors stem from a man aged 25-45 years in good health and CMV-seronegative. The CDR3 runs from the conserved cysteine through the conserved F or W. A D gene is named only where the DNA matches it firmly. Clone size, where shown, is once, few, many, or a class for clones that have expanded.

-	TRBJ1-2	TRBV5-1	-	CASSLAGIYGYTF	TGCGCCAGCAGCTTGGCAGGGATCTATGGCTACACCTTC
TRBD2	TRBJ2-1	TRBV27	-	CASSFGTSGYNEQFF	TGTGCCAGCAGTTTCGGCACTAGCGGATACAATGAGCAGTTCTTC
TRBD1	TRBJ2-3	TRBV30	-	CAWSGQGSRADTQYF	TGTGCCTGGAGTGGACAGGGGTCCCGCGCAGATACGCAGTATTTT
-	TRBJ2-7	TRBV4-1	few	CASSQVSGVDSSYEQYF	TGCGCCAGCAGCCAAGTAAGCGGCGTCGATAGCTCCTACGAGCAGTACTTC
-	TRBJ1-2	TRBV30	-	CAWRGETGLPSWYGYTF	TGTGCCTGGAGAGGAGAGACTGGACTGCCCTCATGGTATGGCTACACCTTC
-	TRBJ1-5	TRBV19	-	CASSPTGIGQPQHF	TGTGCCAGTAGTCCAACAGGTATCGGTCAGCCCCAGCATTTT
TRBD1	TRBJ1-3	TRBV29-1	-	CSVEIYGTGGAGNTIYF	TGCAGCGTTGAAATATATGGGACAGGGGGCGCTGGAAACACCATATATTTT
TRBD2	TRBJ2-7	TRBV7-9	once	CASSGTSGSYEQYF	TGTGCCAGCAGCGGGACTAGCGGGAGCTACGAGCAGTACTTC
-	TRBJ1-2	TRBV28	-	CASSPDSSPRGYTF	TGTGCCAGCAGCCCGGACAGTTCTCCTCGTGGCTACACCTTC
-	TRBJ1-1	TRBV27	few	CASSQRQARGGNTEAFF	TGTGCCAGCAGTCAGAGACAGGCCCGCGGGGGGAACACTGAAGCTTTCTTT
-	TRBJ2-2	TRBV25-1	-	CASSVTGTYTGELFF	TGTGCCAGCAGTGTCACAGGGACCTACACCGGGGAGCTGTTTTTT
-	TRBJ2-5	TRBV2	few	CASTIRTQETQYF	TGTGCCAGCACTATCCGTACTCAAGAGACCCAGTACTTC
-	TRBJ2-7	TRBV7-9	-	CASSLGVEGLHYEQYF	TGTGCCAGCAGCTTAGGGGTTGAGGGACTCCACTACGAGCAGTACTTC
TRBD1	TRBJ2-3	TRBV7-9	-	CASSLYRDRVTDTQYF	TGTGCCAGCAGCTTATACCGGGACAGGGTGACAGATACGCAGTATTTT
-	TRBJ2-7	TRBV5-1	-	CASSLLERYEQYF	TGCGCCAGCAGCTTGTTAGAGAGGTACGAGCAGTACTTC
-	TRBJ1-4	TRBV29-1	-	CSVEIAQPVNEKLFF	TGCAGCGTTGAAATAGCCCAGCCCGTTAATGAAAAACTGTTTTTT
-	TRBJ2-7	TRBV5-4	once	CASSLVRGSSYEQYF	TGTGCCAGCAGCTTGGTTCGGGGGAGCTCCTACGAGCAGTACTTC
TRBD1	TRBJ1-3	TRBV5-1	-	CASSRQGAQLDSGNTIYF	TGCGCCAGCAGCCGACAGGGGGCCCAGTTAGACTCTGGAAACACCATATATTTT
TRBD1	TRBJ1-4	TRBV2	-	CASRDRVLFEDEKLFF	TGTGCCAGCAGAGACAGGGTATTGTTCGAGGATGAAAAACTGTTTTTT
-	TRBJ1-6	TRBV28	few	CASSLYGLGQNSPLHF	TGTGCCAGCAGTTTATATGGCCTGGGCCAGAATTCACCCCTCCACTTT
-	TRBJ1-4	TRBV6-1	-	CASTFSGGTNEKLFF	TGTGCCAGCACCTTCAGCGGTGGTACTAATGAAAAACTGTTTTTT
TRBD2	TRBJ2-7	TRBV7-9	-	CASSFALADSYEQYF	TGTGCCAGCAGCTTTGCACTAGCGGACTCCTACGAGCAGTACTTC
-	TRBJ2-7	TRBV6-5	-	CASSVTGSGIDEQYF	TGTGCCAGCAGCGTAACAGGGTCGGGGATAGACGAGCAGTACTTC
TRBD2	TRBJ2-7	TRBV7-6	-	CASSLVPTTSGGAGSYEQYF	TGTGCCAGCAGCTTAGTCCCAACTACTAGCGGGGGGGCTGGTTCCTACGAGCAGTACTTC
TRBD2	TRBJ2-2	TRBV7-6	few	CASSVSSGSTGELFF	TGTGCCAGCAGTGTTTCTAGCGGGAGTACCGGGGAGCTGTTTTTT
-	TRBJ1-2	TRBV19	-	CASSIDRAYYGYTF	TGTGCCAGTAGTATAGACAGGGCCTACTATGGCTACACCTTC
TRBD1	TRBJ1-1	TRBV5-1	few	CASSYHRGRNTEAFF	TGCGCCAGCAGCTACCACAGGGGCAGGAACACTGAAGCTTTCTTT
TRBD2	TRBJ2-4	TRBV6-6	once	CASSYLAGGSKNIQYF	TGTGCCAGCAGTTACCTAGCGGGGGGATCCAAAAACATTCAGTACTTC
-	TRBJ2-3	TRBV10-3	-	CAISGRDVTDTQYF	TGTGCCATCAGTGGGCGGGACGTAACAGATACGCAGTATTTT
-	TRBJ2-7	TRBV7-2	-	CASSLGMSRLNF	TGTGCCAGCAGCTTAGGAATGTCTAGATTGAACTTC
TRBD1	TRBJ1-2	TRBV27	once	CASRLSGGEGYTF	TGTGCCAGCAGATTATCAGGGGGCGAGGGCTACACCTTC
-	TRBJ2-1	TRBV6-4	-	CASRGTEQFF	TGTGCCAGCAGGGGCACCGAGCAGTTCTTC
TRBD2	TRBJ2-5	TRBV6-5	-	CASRAPGLVETQYF	TGTGCCAGCAGAGCCCCGGGACTAGTAGAGACCCAGTACTTC
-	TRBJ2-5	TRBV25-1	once	CASWRGETQYF	TGTGCCAGCTGGCGCGGGGAGACCCAGTACTTC
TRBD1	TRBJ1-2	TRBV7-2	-	CASSSPQGDGYTF	TGTGCCAGCAGCTCCCCCCAGGGGGATGGCTACACCTTC
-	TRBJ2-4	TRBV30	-	CAWSVPIIAKNIQYF	TGTGCCTGGAGTGTCCCTATCATAGCCAAAAACATTCAGTACTTC
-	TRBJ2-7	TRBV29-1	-	CSVVRARDEQYF	TGCAGCGTTGTGAGGGCACGGGACGAGCAGTACTTC
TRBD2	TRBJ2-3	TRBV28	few	CASSLFLAGGTDTQYF	TGTGCCAGCAGTCTGTTTCTAGCGGGAGGGACAGATACGCAGTATTTT
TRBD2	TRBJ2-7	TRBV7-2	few	CASSLEGGVLSYEQYF	TGTGCCAGCAGCTTAGAGGGAGGGGTCCTCTCCTACGAGCAGTACTTC
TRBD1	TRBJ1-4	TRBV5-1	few	CASSLGTGTNEKLFF	TGCGCCAGCAGCTTGGGGACAGGAACGAATGAAAAACTGTTTTTT
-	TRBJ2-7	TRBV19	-	CASRGPSYEQYF	TGTGCCAGTAGGGGGCCTTCCTACGAGCAGTACTTC